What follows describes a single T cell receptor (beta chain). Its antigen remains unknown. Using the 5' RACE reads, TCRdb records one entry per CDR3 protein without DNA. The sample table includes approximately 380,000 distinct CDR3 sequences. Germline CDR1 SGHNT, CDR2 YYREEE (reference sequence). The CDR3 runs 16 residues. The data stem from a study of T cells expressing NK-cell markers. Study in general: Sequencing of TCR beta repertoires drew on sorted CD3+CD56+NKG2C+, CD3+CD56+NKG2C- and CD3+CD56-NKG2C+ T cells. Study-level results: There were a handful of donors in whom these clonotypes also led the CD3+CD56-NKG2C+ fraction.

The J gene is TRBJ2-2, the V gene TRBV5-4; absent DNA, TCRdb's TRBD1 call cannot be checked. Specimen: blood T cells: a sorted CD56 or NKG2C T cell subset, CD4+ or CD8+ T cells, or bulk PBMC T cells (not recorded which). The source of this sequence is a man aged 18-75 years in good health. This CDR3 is CASSFTGRANTGELFF.